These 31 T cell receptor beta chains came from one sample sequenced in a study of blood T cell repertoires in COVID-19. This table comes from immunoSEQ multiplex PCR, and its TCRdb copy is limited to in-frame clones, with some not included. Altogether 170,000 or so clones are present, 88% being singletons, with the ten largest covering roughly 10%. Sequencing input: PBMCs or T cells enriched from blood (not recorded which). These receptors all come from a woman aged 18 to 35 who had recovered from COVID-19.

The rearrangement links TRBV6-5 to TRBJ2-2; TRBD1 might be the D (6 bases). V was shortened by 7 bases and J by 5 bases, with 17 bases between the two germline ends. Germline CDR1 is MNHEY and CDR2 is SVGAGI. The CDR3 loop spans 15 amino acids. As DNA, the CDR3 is TGTGCCAGCAATCCCTTAACAGGGACGACCGGGGAGCTGTTTTTT. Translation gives CASNPLTGTTGELFF.

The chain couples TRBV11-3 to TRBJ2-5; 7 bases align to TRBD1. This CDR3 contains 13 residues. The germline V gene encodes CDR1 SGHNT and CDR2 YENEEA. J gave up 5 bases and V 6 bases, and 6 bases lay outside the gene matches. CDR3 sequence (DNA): TGTGCCAGCAGACGACAGGGTGAGGAGACCCAGTACTTC. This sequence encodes CASRRQGEETQYF. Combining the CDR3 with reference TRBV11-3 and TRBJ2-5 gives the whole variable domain EAGVVQSPRYKIIEKKQPVAFWCNPISGHNTLYWYLQNLGQGPELLIRYENEEAVDDSQLPKDRFSAERLKGVDSTLKIQPAELGDSAVYLCASRRQGEETQYFGPGTRLLVL.

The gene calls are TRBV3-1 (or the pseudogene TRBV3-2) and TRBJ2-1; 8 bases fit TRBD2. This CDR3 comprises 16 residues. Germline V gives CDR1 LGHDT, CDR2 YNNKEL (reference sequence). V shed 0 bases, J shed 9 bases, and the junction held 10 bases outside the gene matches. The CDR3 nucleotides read TGTGCCAGCAGCCAAGAATCTAGCGGGCTAGAGGGTGAGCAGTTCTTC. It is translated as CASSQESSGLEGEQFF.

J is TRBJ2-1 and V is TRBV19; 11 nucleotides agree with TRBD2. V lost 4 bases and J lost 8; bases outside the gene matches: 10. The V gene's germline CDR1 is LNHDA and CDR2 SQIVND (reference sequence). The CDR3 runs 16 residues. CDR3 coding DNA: TGTGCCAGTAGTACCCTCGGACTAGCGGGCCCGCATGAGCAGTTCTTC. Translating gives CASSTLGLAGPHEQFF.

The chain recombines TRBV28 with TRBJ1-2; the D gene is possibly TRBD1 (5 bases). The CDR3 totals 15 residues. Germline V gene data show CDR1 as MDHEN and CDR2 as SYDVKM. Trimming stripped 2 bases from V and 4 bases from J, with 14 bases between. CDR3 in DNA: TGTGCCAGCAGTTTAATGGGCAGGGTCGGCTATGGCTACACCTTC. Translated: CASSLMGRVGYGYTF.

CDR3 sequence reads: CASSIDAGRYGYTF. CDR3 DNA: TGTGCCAGTAGTATAGACGCGGGACGCTATGGCTACACCTTC. The rearrangement joins TRBV19 to TRBJ1-2; maybe TRBD1 (5 bases). This CDR3 has 14 amino acids. Trimming removed 0 bases at V and 4 bases at J, with 9 bases between. CDR1 and CDR2 (germline): LNHDA, SQIVND (reference sequence). The whole variable domain, remainder taken from reference TRBV19 and TRBJ1-2, is DGGITQSPKYLFRKEGQNVTLSCEQNLNHDAMYWYRQDPGQGLRLIYYSQIVNDFQKGDIAEGYSVSREKKESFPLTVTSAQKNPTAFYLCASSIDAGRYGYTFGSGTRLTVV.

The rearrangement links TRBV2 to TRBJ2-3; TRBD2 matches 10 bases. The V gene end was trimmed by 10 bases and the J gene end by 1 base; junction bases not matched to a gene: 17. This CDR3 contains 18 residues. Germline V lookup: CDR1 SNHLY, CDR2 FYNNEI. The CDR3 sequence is CATLNRLAGATGTDTQYF. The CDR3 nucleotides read TGTGCCACCCTTAACCGGCTAGCGGGAGCCACCGGCACAGATACGCAGTATTTT.

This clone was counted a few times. In nucleotides, the CDR3 is TGTGCCAGCAGCTTCGGGACAGGGGTGGGCAATGAGCAGTTCTTC. Translation: CASSFGTGVGNEQFF. J is TRBJ2-1 and V is TRBV5-8; 10 nucleotides match TRBD1. CDR3 size: 15 residues. Trimming at V came to 2 bases and at J to 6 bases, leaving 5 bases not matched to a gene. Per the germline V gene, CDR1 is SGHTS and CDR2 is YDEGEE.

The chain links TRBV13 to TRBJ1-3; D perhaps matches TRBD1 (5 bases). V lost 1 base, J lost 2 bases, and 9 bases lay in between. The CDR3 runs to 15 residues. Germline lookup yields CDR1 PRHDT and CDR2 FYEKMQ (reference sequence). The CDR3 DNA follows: TGTGCCAGCAGCTTAGAAAGGGGTGCTGGAAACACCATATATTTT. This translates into CASSLERGAGNTIYF.

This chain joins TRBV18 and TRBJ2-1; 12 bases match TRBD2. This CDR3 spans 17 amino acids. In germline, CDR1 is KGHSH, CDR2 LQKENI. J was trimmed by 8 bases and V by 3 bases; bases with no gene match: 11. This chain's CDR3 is CASSPGLAGPSGDEQFF. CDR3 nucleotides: TGTGCCAGCTCACCCGGACTAGCGGGACCATCAGGGGATGAGCAGTTCTTC.

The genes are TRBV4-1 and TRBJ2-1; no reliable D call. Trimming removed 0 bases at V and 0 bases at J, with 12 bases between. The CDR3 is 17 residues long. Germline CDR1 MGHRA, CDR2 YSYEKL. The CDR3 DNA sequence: TGCGCCAGCAGCCAAGAGGGCTACCCGAGCTCCTACAATGAGCAGTTCTTC. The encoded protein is CASSQEGYPSSYNEQFF.

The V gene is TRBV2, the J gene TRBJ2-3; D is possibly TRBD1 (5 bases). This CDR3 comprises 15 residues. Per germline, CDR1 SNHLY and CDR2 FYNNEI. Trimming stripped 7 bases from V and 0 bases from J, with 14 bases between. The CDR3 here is CASMTEKTSTDTQYF. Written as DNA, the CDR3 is TGTGCCAGCATGACAGAGAAAACTAGCACAGATACGCAGTATTTT.

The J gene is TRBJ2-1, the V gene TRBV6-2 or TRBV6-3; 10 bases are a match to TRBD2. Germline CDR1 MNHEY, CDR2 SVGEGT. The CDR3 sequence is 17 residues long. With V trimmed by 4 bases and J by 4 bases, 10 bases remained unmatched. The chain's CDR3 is CASSLNLAGVIYNEQFF. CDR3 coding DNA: TGTGCCAGCAGTTTAAACCTAGCGGGGGTTATATACAATGAGCAGTTCTTC.

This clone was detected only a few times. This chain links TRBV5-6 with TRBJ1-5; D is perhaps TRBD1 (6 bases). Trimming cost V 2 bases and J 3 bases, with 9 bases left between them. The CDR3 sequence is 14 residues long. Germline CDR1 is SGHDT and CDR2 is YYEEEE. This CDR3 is CASSFAGANQPQHF. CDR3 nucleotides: TGTGCCAGCAGCTTCGCAGGGGCCAATCAGCCCCAGCATTTT. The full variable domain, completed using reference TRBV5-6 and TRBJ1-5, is DAGVTQSPTHLIKTRGQQVTLRCSPKSGHDTVSWYQQALGQGPQFIFQYYEEEERQRGNFPDRFSGHQFPNYSSELNVNALLLGDSALYLCASSFAGANQPQHFGDGTRLSIL.

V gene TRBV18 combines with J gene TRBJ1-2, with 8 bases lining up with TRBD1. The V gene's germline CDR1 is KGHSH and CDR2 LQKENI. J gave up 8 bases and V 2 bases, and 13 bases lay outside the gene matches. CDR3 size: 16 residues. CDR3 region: CASSPRQGSSPIGYTF. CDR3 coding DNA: TGTGCCAGCTCACCAAGACAGGGGTCTTCTCCTATCGGCTACACCTTC.

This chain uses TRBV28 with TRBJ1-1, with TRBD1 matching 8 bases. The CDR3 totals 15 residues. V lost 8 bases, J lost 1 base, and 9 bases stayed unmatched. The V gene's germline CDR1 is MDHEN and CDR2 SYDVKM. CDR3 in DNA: TGTGCCAGCGGCCGCCCGACAGGGGAGAACACTGAAGCTTTCTTT. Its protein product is CASGRPTGENTEAFF.

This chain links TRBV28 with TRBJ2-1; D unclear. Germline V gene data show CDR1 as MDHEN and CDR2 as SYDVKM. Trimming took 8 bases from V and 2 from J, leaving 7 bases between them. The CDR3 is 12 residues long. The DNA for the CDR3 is TGTGCCAGCGGTGAGGCCTACAATGAGCAGTTCTTC. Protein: CASGEAYNEQFF.

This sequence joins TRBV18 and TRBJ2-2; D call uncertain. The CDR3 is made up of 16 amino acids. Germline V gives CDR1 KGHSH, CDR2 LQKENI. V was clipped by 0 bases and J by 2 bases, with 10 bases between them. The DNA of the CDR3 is TGTGCCAGCTCACCACCGGCCGGGTATAACACCGGGGAGCTGTTTTTT. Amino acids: CASSPPAGYNTGELFF. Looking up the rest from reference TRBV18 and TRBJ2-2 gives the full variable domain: NAGVMQNPRHLVRRRGQEARLRCSPMKGHSHVYWYRQLPEEGLKFMVYLQKENIIDESGMPKERFSAEFPKEGPSILRIQQVVRGDSAAYFCASSPPAGYNTGELFFGEGSRLTVL.

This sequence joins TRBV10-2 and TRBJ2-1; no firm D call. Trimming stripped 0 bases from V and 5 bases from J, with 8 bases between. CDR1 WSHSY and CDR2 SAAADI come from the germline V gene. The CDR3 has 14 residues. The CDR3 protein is CASSESGLNNEQFF. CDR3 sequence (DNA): TGCGCCAGCAGTGAGTCCGGTCTAAACAATGAGCAGTTCTTC.

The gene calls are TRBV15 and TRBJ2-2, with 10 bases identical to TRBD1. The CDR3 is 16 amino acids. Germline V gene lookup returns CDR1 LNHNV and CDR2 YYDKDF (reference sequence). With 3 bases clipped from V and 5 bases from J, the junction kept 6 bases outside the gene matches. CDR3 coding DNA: TGTGCCACCAGCAGTTATCGGACAGGGGGAACCGGGGAGCTGTTTTTT. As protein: CATSSYRTGGTGELFF.

The CDR3 DNA reads TGTGCCAGCAGTCCCTTCCCCGGACAGGCATACACTGAAGCTTTCTTT. This translates into CASSPFPGQAYTEAFF. The gene calls are TRBV27 and TRBJ1-1, with 7 bases lining up with TRBD1. The ends lost 5 bases at V and 3 bases at J; junction bases unmatched: 12. This CDR3 contains 16 residues. From germline, CDR1 is MNHEY and CDR2 SMNVEV (reference sequence).

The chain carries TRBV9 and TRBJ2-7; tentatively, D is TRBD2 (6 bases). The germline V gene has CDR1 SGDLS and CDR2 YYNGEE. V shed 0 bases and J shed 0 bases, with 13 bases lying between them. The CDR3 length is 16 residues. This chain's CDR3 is CASSVGGGASSYEQYF. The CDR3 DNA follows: TGTGCCAGCAGCGTAGGGGGCGGGGCGAGCTCCTACGAGCAGTACTTC.

The CDR3 region has the DNA TGTGCCACCAGTGAACCGGGACAGTCTGTGGGCACAGATACGCAGTATTTT. This translates into CATSEPGQSVGTDTQYF. The chain combines TRBV24-1 with TRBJ2-3; the match to TRBD1 covers 7 bases. V lost 4 bases, J lost 1 base, and 10 bases stayed unmatched. Germline CDR1 KGHDR, CDR2 SFDVKD. The CDR3 totals 17 residues.

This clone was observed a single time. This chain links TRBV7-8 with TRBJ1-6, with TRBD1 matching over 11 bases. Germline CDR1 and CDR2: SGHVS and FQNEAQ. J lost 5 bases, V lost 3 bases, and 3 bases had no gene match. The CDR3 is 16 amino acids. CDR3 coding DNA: TGTGCCAGCAGCTTGGGACAGGGGGTGGATAATTCACCCCTCCACTTT. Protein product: CASSLGQGVDNSPLHF.

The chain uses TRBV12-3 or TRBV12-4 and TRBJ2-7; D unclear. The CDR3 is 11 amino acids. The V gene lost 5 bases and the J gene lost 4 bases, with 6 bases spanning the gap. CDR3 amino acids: CASSELYEQYF. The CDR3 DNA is TGTGCCAGCAGTGAGCTTTACGAGCAGTACTTC.

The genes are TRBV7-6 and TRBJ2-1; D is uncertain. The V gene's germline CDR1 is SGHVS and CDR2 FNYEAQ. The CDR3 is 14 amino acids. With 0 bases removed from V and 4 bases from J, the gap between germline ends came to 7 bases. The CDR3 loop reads CASSLAGDYNEQFF. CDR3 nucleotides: TGTGCCAGCAGCTTAGCGGGCGATTACAATGAGCAGTTCTTC.

The CDR3 DNA follows: TGTGCCAGCAGCTTAGAAGGGGGTCAGGAGACCCAGTACTTC. Translated: CASSLEGGQETQYF. The genes are TRBV11-2 and TRBJ2-5, with D maybe TRBD1 (6 bases). V was clipped by 0 bases and J by 5 bases, with 10 bases between them. CDR1 SGHAT and CDR2 FQNNGV come from the germline V gene. The CDR3 runs to 14 residues. The full variable domain, with the rest looked up from reference TRBV11-2 and TRBJ2-5, is EAGVAQSPRYKIIEKRQSVAFWCNPISGHATLYWYQQILGQGPKLLIQFQNNGVVDDSQLPKDRFSAERLKGVDSTLKIQPAKLEDSAVYLCASSLEGGQETQYFGPGTRLLVL.

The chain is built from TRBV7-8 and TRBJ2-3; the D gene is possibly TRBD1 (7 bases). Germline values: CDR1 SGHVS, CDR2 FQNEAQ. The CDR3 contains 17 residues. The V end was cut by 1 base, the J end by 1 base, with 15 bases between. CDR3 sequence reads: CASSLGRGRGGTDTQYF. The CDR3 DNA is TGTGCCAGCAGCTTAGGGCGAGGCAGGGGGGGCACAGATACGCAGTATTTT.

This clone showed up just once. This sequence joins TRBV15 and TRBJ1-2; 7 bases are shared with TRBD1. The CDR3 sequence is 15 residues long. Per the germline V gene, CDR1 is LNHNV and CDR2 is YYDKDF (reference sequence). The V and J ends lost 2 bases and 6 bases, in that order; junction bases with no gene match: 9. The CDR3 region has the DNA TGTGCCACCAGCAGAAGTTTTGAGGGGGCCGATGGCTACACCTTC. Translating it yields CATSRSFEGADGYTF.

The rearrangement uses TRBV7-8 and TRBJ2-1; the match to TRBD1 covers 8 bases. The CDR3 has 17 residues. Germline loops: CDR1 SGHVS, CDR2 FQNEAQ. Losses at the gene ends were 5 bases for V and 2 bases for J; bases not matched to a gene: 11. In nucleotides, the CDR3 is TGTGCCAGCAGCCATACCTCAGGGGGCGTCACCTACAATGAGCAGTTCTTC. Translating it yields CASSHTSGGVTYNEQFF.

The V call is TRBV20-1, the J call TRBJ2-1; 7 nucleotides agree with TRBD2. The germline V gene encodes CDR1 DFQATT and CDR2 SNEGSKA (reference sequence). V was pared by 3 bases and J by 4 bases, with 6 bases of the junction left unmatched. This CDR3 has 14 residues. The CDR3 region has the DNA TGCAGTGCTAGTACTCAGCGGGGTTACAATGAGCAGTTCTTC. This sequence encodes CSASTQRGYNEQFF.